The rows below give T cell receptor beta chains drawn from one sample of a study of shared clonotypes between healthy human individuals. Clones were read by immunoSEQ multiplex PCR, and TCRdb kept only the in-frame ones, dropping some. The sample comprises about 800,000 clones, about 97% of which are singletons, and roughly 0.23% rests with the top ten. What was sequenced was naive CD8+ T cells sorted from blood. These TCRs come from a man under 40 in good health. Each CDR3 is given with its conserved first and last residue. The D gene is left open where the match is weak. Size is omitted from some rows. Given values are once, few, many or a class for expanded clones.

j_call: TRBJ2-3
cdr3_length: 14
d_call: .
clone_size: .
v_call: TRBV6-5
cdr3_aa: CASSYSVAGYTQYF
cdr3_nt: TGTGCCAGCAGTTACTCGGTCGCCGGTTATACGCAGTATTTT

j_call: TRBJ2-7
cdr3_length: 15
d_call: TRBD2
clone_size: once
v_call: TRBV27
cdr3_aa: CASANGASGSYEQYF
cdr3_nt: TGTGCCAGCGCTAATGGGGCTAGCGGGAGCTACGAGCAGTACTTC

j_call: TRBJ1-2
cdr3_length: 13
d_call: .
clone_size: .
v_call: TRBV15
cdr3_aa: CATSRVSSYGYTF
cdr3_nt: TGTGCCACCAGCAGAGTTTCATCTTATGGCTACACCTTC

j_call: TRBJ2-3
cdr3_length: 16
d_call: .
clone_size: .
v_call: TRBV29-1
cdr3_aa: CSVAGLSETSTDTQYF
cdr3_nt: TGCAGCGTTGCTGGACTATCCGAAACTAGCACAGATACGCAGTATTTT

j_call: TRBJ1-3
cdr3_length: 16
d_call: .
clone_size: .
v_call: TRBV5-4
cdr3_aa: CASSLEGPTLGNRIYF
cdr3_nt: TGTGCCAGCAGCTTGGAGGGACCCACCCTCGGAAACAGGATATATTTT

j_call: TRBJ1-3
cdr3_length: 15
d_call: .
clone_size: .
v_call: TRBV7-7
cdr3_aa: CASSLGTGTGNTIYF
cdr3_nt: TGTGCTAGCAGCTTAGGAACAGGAACTGGAAACACCATATATTTT

j_call: TRBJ2-7
cdr3_length: 14
d_call: .
clone_size: .
v_call: TRBV13
cdr3_aa: CASSLGDRIYEQYF
cdr3_nt: TGTGCCAGCAGCTTAGGTGATAGGATCTACGAGCAGTACTTC

j_call: TRBJ2-7
cdr3_length: 14
d_call: .
clone_size: .
v_call: TRBV5-1
cdr3_aa: CASSLLLGEYEQYF
cdr3_nt: TGCGCCAGCAGCTTGTTGCTGGGTGAGTACGAGCAGTACTTC

j_call: TRBJ2-7
cdr3_length: 15
d_call: TRBD2
clone_size: .
v_call: TRBV7-2
cdr3_aa: CASSGQTSGIEEQYF
cdr3_nt: TGTGCCAGCAGCGGCCAGACTAGCGGGATTGAAGAGCAGTACTTC

j_call: TRBJ2-7
cdr3_length: 14
d_call: TRBD1
clone_size: .
v_call: TRBV11-3
cdr3_aa: CASSRQGSGFEQYF
cdr3_nt: TGTGCCAGTAGCAGACAGGGATCTGGTTTCGAGCAGTACTTC

j_call: TRBJ2-5
cdr3_length: 16
d_call: .
clone_size: .
v_call: TRBV27
cdr3_aa: CASSWAASDTMETQYF
cdr3_nt: TGTGCCAGCAGCTGGGCGGCTAGCGACACGATGGAGACCCAGTACTTC

j_call: TRBJ2-7
cdr3_length: 11
d_call: .
clone_size: .
v_call: TRBV13
cdr3_aa: CASSGINEQYF
cdr3_nt: TGTGCCAGCAGCGGGATAAACGAGCAGTACTTC

j_call: TRBJ1-5
cdr3_length: 14
d_call: TRBD1
clone_size: .
v_call: TRBV2
cdr3_aa: CASRRQGNNQPQHF
cdr3_nt: TGTGCCAGCAGACGACAGGGAAACAATCAGCCCCAGCATTTT

j_call: TRBJ1-1
cdr3_length: 15
d_call: .
clone_size: once
v_call: TRBV7-9
cdr3_aa: CASSPPGAENTEAFF
cdr3_nt: TGTGCCAGCAGCCCACCCGGGGCAGAGAACACTGAAGCTTTCTTT

j_call: TRBJ2-7
cdr3_length: 15
d_call: TRBD1
clone_size: .
v_call: TRBV29-1
cdr3_aa: CSVEDDREIPYEQYF
cdr3_nt: TGCAGCGTTGAAGATGACAGGGAGATCCCCTACGAGCAGTACTTC

j_call: TRBJ2-7
cdr3_length: 14
d_call: .
clone_size: .
v_call: TRBV7-8
cdr3_aa: CASSLTGYSYEQYF
cdr3_nt: TGTGCCAGCAGCCTAACAGGGTACTCCTACGAGCAGTACTTC

j_call: TRBJ2-3
cdr3_length: 17
d_call: .
clone_size: .
v_call: TRBV7-9
cdr3_aa: CASSPVRDPEVPDTQYF
cdr3_nt: TGTGCCAGCAGCCCCGTCCGGGACCCCGAAGTCCCAGATACGCAGTATTTT

j_call: TRBJ2-6
cdr3_length: 18
d_call: TRBD2
clone_size: .
v_call: TRBV5-1
cdr3_aa: CASSLRIAGPSGANVLTF
cdr3_nt: TGCGCCAGCAGCTTGAGGATAGCGGGACCCTCTGGGGCCAACGTCCTGACTTTC

j_call: TRBJ1-3
cdr3_length: 12
d_call: .
clone_size: .
v_call: TRBV10-3
cdr3_aa: CATTGGGNTIYF
cdr3_nt: TGTGCCACCACGGGGGGTGGAAACACCATATATTTT

j_call: TRBJ2-7
cdr3_length: 13
d_call: .
clone_size: .
v_call: TRBV27
cdr3_aa: CASRQNQAYEQYF
cdr3_nt: TGTGCCAGCAGACAAAATCAGGCCTACGAGCAGTACTTC

j_call: TRBJ2-5
cdr3_length: 22
d_call: .
clone_size: .
v_call: TRBV12-2
cdr3_aa: CASRLVGGGLAGERGWQETQYF
cdr3_nt: TGTGCAAGTCGCTTAGTGGGGGGAGGACTAGCGGGAGAAAGGGGATGGCAAGAGACCCAGTACTTC

j_call: TRBJ2-7
cdr3_length: 14
d_call: .
clone_size: .
v_call: TRBV6-5
cdr3_aa: CASSGRRDTYEQYF
cdr3_nt: TGTGCCAGCAGCGGACGGAGAGACACCTACGAGCAGTACTTC

j_call: TRBJ1-5
cdr3_length: 17
d_call: TRBD1
clone_size: .
v_call: TRBV28
cdr3_aa: CASSGRRDSYSNQPQHF
cdr3_nt: TGTGCCAGCAGCGGCCGCCGGGACAGTTATAGCAATCAGCCCCAGCATTTT